This TCR beta chain comes out of a study of tissue T cells after allogeneic stem cell transplantation (dated 2022 in TCRdb). About the investigation overall: Over a roughly 3-year period, a research-autopsy study prospectively enrolled about seven adult allo-HCT recipients who had steroid-refractory GVHD. All GVHD patients received grafts from donors, several unmodified and three CD34-selected to deplete T cells. All GVHD patients had gastrointestinal GVHD and received several lines of GVHD-directed therapy; several also had skin involvement. Roughly 5 GVHD patients had pre-transplant PBMCs available, and those PBMCs were of recipient origin. In viably preserved blood and marrow, CD3+ T cells were flow-sorted if cell numbers allowed, whereas smaller samples went directly to DNA extraction. TCR beta repertoires were profiled across many tissues obtained from research autopsies of patients with and without GVHD, as well as in mouse models of GVHD. The human part of the study was a prospective observational study with no blinding and no randomization.

The study at large found these results: A small and clinically heterogeneous patient cohort was studied, and sampling depth was acknowledged as a limitation. The study did not establish which tissue TCRs were alloreactive or antigen-specific, and some clones may have been host cells that persisted. Few T cell clones were found to be shared across patients, but shared repertoire signatures across patients were revealed in a tissue-specific fashion by motif-based clustering. Blood and spleen T cells captured only a limited portion of the TCR repertoire detected in tissues, in both patients and mice. Within patients, how anatomically similar tissues were was a major factor shaping TCR repertoire composition, regardless of disease or transplant status.

Reading from cysteine to phenylalanine, the CDR3 counts 15 amino acids. The kept DNA is CDR3 alone, 45 bases in frame from the first base. CDR1 ENHRY and CDR2 SYGVKD were looked up in the germline V gene. Relative to germline, V is 3 bases shorter and J is 1 base shorter, with 11 bases between their ends. Receptors were amplified or captured by the immunoSEQ multiplex PCR assay. TCRbeta CDR3 sequencing was performed at survey depth by Adaptive Biotechnologies, and CDR3 sequences, V/J genes, productive frequency and template counts were reported. Amplification of TCR beta CDR3 regions was performed from genomic DNA rather than from RNA. Under the source paper's analysis protocol: Jensen-Shannon divergence served to quantify pairwise repertoire overlap between tissues, with 0 meaning identical and 1 meaning complete divergence. Tissues were clustered by single-linkage agglomerative hierarchical clustering of pairwise JSD values and displayed as dendrograms. All patient samples were analyzed with GLIPH2 using simulation_depth 1000, kmer_min_depth 3 and cdr3_length_cutoff 8, and only groups containing more than two unique CDR3s were kept. A standardized tissue-overlap score was calculated by extrapolating Jaccard GLIPH-group overlap across patients to a standard repertoire size of 1000 clones. Linear mixed-effect models, with tissue included as a fixed effect and individual included as a random effect, were used to assess associations of diversity with clinical or experimental variables. This is the immuneACCESS table as TCRdb keeps it, with only in-frame sequences that have V and J called. A part of the clones is gone; compared with another copy, unresolved V genes explain less than half, and the rest is unexplained. That table furnishes V, J and clone size, whereas the DNA furnished D and trimming. The sample data list about 40,000 clones, and more than 90% of these were observed just once. Of the sample, over 3% is held by the ten largest clones.

About this clone: Its antigen remains unidentified. Qualities for individual bases were not recorded, and no much larger clone is one base off.

The time point tag for this specimen amounts to: recipient (host-origin) PBMCs collected before allo-HCT. This clonotype was obtained from a woman aged 40-70 years who later had graft-versus-host disease after an allogeneic stem cell transplant. This specimen consisted of blood, obtained before transplantation. The rearrangement combines TRBV10-3 with TRBJ2-3, with the D gene not clear enough to name. The DNA sequence is as follows: TGTGCCATCAGTGATGGGGTAAGCGGCACAGATACGCAGTATTTT. It translates to CAISDGVSGTDTQYF.